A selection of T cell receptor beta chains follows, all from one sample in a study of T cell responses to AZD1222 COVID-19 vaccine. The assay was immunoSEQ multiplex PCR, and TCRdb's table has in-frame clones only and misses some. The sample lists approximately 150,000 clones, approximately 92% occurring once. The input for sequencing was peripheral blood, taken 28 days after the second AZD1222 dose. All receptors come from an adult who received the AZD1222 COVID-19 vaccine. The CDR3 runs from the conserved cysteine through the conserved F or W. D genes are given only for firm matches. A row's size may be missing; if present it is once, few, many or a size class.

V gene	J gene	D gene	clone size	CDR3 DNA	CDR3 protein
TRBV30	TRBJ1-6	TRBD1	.	TGTGCCTGGGGGGACAGGACTTTCAATAATTCACCCCTCCACTTT	CAWGDRTFNNSPLHF
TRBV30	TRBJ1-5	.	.	TGTGCCTGGAGTGTAACCCTTGGACAGTTGAGCAATCAGCCCCAGCATTTT	CAWSVTLGQLSNQPQHF
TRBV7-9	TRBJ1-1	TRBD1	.	TGTGCCAGCAGCTACTGGGACAGCATGAACACTGAAGCTTTCTTT	CASSYWDSMNTEAFF
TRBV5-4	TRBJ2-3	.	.	TGTGCCAGCAGCTTGGAACTAGCTAGCACAGATACGCAGTATTTT	CASSLELASTDTQYF
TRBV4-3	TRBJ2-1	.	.	TGCGCCAGCAGCACGTTTCGGTCCTACAATGAGCAGTTCTTC	CASSTFRSYNEQFF
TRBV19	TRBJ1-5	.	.	TGTGCCACCAGGGTTAGCAATCAGCCCCAGCATTTT	CATRVSNQPQHF
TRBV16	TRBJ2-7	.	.	TGTGCCAGCAGCCAACGAGCAGGAGGGGTCGAGCAGTACTTC	CASSQRAGGVEQYF
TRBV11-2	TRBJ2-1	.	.	TGTGCCAGCAGCTTAGGCAGGCGGACGTCCTACAATGAGCAGTTCTTC	CASSLGRRTSYNEQFF
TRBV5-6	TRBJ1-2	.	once	TGTGCCAGCAGCCCCATGACAGCCCCGGGGGGCTACACCTTC	CASSPMTAPGGYTF
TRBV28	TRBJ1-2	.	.	TGTGCCAGCAGGACCACCTATGGCTACACCTTC	CASRTTYGYTF
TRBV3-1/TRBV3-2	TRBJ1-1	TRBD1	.	TGTGCCAGCAGCCCATTTCCGGGACAGGGAAAGGTTGAAGCTTTCTTT	CASSPFPGQGKVEAFF
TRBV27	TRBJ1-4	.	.	TGTGCCAGCAGTTTATCGAGGGGAAGTAATGAAAAACTGTTTTTT	CASSLSRGSNEKLFF
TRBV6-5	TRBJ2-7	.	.	TGTGCCAGCGGAGTTTACGAGCAGTACTTC	CASGVYEQYF
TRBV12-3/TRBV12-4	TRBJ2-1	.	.	TGTGCCAGCAGTTCCGGCGGGGCTAAGCAGTTCTTC	CASSSGGAKQFF
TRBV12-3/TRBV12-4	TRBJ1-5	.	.	TGTGCCAGCAACACGGACAGAAATCAGCCCCAGCATTTT	CASNTDRNQPQHF
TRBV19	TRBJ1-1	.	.	TGTGCCAGTAGTACTTCAGGGCTTTTGGACACTGAAGCTTTCTTT	CASSTSGLLDTEAFF
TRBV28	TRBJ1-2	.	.	TGTGTCGTTGGGGTTCAGAGGTATGGCTACACCTTC	CVVGVQRYGYTF
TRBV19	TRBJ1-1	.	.	TGTGCCAGTAACCCTGGGGCAGGGAGGATCCCAGACAACATGAACACTGAAGCTTTCTTT	CASNPGAGRIPDNMNTEAFF
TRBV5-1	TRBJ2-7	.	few	TGCGCCAGCAGCTTGGCCCGGCAGGCGACCTACGAGCAGTACTTC	CASSLARQATYEQYF
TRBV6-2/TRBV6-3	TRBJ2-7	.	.	TGTGCCAGCAGTTACTCAGGGCAGCTAGGCCGCCAACTAAGTGAGCAGTACTTC	CASSYSGQLGRQLSEQYF
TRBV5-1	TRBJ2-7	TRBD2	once	TGCGCCAGCAGCTTGGACCCTAGCGGTAGCTCCTACGAGCAGTACTTC	CASSLDPSGSSYEQYF
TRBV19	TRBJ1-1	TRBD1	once	TGTGCCAGTAGTATAGTTCTCTCAAGTCCCGGGACAGGGGGCAATGAAGCTTTCTTT	CASSIVLSSPGTGGNEAFF
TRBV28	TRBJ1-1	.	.	TGTGCCAGCAGTTATCCAGGGCAGAACACTGAAGCTTTCTTT	CASSYPGQNTEAFF
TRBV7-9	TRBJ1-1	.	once	TGTGCCAGCAGCCCGGGAGGGTACACTGAAGCTTTCTTT	CASSPGGYTEAFF
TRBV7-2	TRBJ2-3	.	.	TGTGCCAGCAGCTCCAGGACCGTTACAGATACGCAGTATTTT	CASSSRTVTDTQYF
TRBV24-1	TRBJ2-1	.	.	TGTGCCACCAGTGATTTCGGACATGAGCAGTTCTTC	CATSDFGHEQFF
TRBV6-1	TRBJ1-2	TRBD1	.	TGTGCCAGCAGTGAAGCGCTGGACAGGGGACGCTATGGCTACACCTTC	CASSEALDRGRYGYTF
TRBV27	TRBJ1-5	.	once	TGTGCCAGCAGTCTCCAGGAGGGCAATCAGCCCCAGCATTTT	CASSLQEGNQPQHF
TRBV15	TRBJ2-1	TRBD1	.	TGTGCCACCAGCAGAGATGGGACAGGGGACAATGAGCAGTTCTTC	CATSRDGTGDNEQFF
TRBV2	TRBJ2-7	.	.	TGTGCCAGCAGTGAAGTCGTAAGAGAGTACGAGCAGTACTTC	CASSEVVREYEQYF